This TCR beta chain originates from a study of blood T cell repertoires in COVID-19. Study information: Material from acute and convalescent COVID-19 was sourced from the United States, Italy and Spain. From T cells, B-cell-depleted T cells, or PBMCs came the material, which was cDNA or gDNA.

Original handling: For nucleated cells, counts were estimated from reference gene primer amplification. Assay used: immunoSEQ multiplex PCR; TCRdb lists only in-frame clones, some missing. V, J and clone size are taken as reported in that table, and D and trimming were inferred from the DNA itself. The data hold roughly 250,000 clones, with roughly 86% observed a single time. This clone appeared a single time. V gave up 4 bases and J gave up 4 bases; unmatched junction bases: 7. This CDR3 contains 15 residues. Germline V gene sequence: CDR1 LNHDA, CDR2 SQIVND (reference sequence). Material: peripheral blood. This sequence originates from a woman in her 30s with acute or convalescent COVID-19. The chain links TRBV19 to TRBJ2-7; TRBD2 agrees at 10 bases. The CDR3 region is CASSKASGREYEQYF. The CDR3 DNA is TGTGCCAGTAGTAAGGCGAGCGGGAGGGAATACGAGCAGTACTTC.